What follows are 18 T cell receptor beta chains derived from one specimen sequenced in a study of beta chain features in type 1 diabetes. Overall study results and limits: When Type 1 diabetes patients were examined, their TCRB CDR3s proved moderately but significantly shorter in all four CD4+ subsets.

For these receptors, no antigen is known. cDNA synthesis used the whole RNA isolate, giving expressed TCRB sequences. The data were produced by immunoSEQ multiplex PCR, yet TCRdb's version contains in-frame clones alone and is incomplete. The top ten clones hold 0.02% to 0.025% of a sample with roughly 730,000 clones, 13% of them seen once. The specimen sequenced was naive CD4+ T cells from blood. Source of these receptors: a man between 18 and 35 years old with type 1 diabetes.

The chain links TRBV27 to TRBJ1-2, with TRBD1 as a possible D gene (5 bases). CDR1 is MNHEY, CDR2 SMNVEV, per germline (reference sequence). Trimming removed 3 bases at V and 8 bases at J, with 19 bases between. There are 15 residues in the CDR3. The CDR3 DNA is TGTGCCAGCAGTTTGGCCATGGGGGAATTCCTAGGCTACACCTTC. Protein product: CASSLAMGEFLGYTF.

In this sample, this clone turned up a few times. This chain uses TRBV13 with TRBJ1-4, with D perhaps matching TRBD1 (6 bases). The V gene lost 3 bases and the J gene lost 7 bases, with 21 bases spanning the gap. This CDR3 has 17 residues. Germline loops: CDR1 PRHDT, CDR2 FYEKMQ (reference sequence). The CDR3 coding sequence is TGTGCCAGCAGCTTCCGAGAACCGGGACACCAATTTGAAAAACTGTTTTTT. Protein product: CASSFREPGHQFEKLFF. Drawing the rest from reference TRBV13 and TRBJ1-4, the complete variable domain is AAGVIQSPRHLIKEKRETATLKCYPIPRHDTVYWYQQGPGQDPQFLISFYEKMQSDKGSIPDRFSAQQFSDYHSELNMSSLELGDSALYFCASSFREPGHQFEKLFFGSGTQLSVL.

A note on this clone: A read error may produce the germline difference seen at one junction end. CDR3 sequence (DNA): TGCGCCAGCAGCCAAGCCTGGACGGGAGTCACCGGGGAGCTGTTTTTT. This codes for CASSQAWTGVTGELFF. The chain recombines TRBV7-2 with TRBJ2-2; the D gene is possibly TRBD2 (6 bases). Germline assignment: CDR1 SGHTA and CDR2 FQGNSA. CDR3 size: 16 residues.

Here the CDR3 DNA reads TGTGCCAGCAGAGATAATAGCGGGGGGGGCACAGATACGCAGTATTTT. Translated, it gives CASRDNSGGGTDTQYF. This chain uses TRBV25-1 with TRBJ2-3; 11 bases align to TRBD2. J was trimmed by 1 base and V by 6 bases; bases with no gene match: 6. The CDR3 has 16 residues. Germline V lookup: CDR1 MGHDK, CDR2 SYGVNS.

V is TRBV7-9 and J is TRBJ1-1; D unclear. The germline V and J ends were trimmed by 5 bases and 4 bases, with 11 bases remaining between them. Germline loops: CDR1 SEHNR, CDR2 FQNEAQ (reference sequence). This CDR3 contains 13 residues. CDR3 in amino acids: CASSTEGSTEAFF. Written as DNA, the CDR3 is TGTGCCAGCAGCACCGAGGGAAGCACTGAAGCTTTCTTT.

The chain carries TRBV28 and TRBJ2-5; D is perhaps TRBD1 (7 bases). Trimming cost V 3 bases and J 7 bases, with 21 bases left between them. In germline, CDR1 is MDHEN, CDR2 SYDVKM. The CDR3 totals 16 residues. The CDR3 coding sequence is TGTGCCAGCAGTTTTGGTAGCGGACAGGCCGGCGGGACCCAGTACTTC. Translated, it gives CASSFGSGQAGGTQYF.

The chain combines TRBV6-5 with TRBJ2-6, with 7 bases fitting TRBD1. The germline V gene encodes CDR1 MNHEY and CDR2 SVGAGI. The CDR3 length is 13 residues. Unmatched junction bases numbered 3, after V lost 4 bases and J lost 9 bases. The CDR3 loop is CASSSTGINVLTF. The CDR3 coding sequence is TGTGCCAGCAGTTCGACAGGGATCAACGTCCTGACTTTC.

The chain couples TRBV30 to TRBJ1-5, with TRBD1 as a possible D gene (5 bases). Germline V CDR1 and CDR2: GTSNPN, SVGIG (reference sequence). V was clipped by 0 bases and J by 2 bases, with 20 bases between them. The CDR3 is made up of 18 amino acids. CDR3 region: CAWSVEVGQGFGNQPQHF. The CDR3 DNA reads as TGTGCCTGGAGTGTAGAAGTGGGGCAGGGATTCGGCAATCAGCCCCAGCATTTT.

The chain uses TRBV29-1 and TRBJ1-4, with D unresolved. The CDR3 contains 13 residues. V was clipped by 4 bases and J by 0 bases, with 6 bases between them. The germline V gene encodes CDR1 SQVTM and CDR2 ANQGSEA. CDR3 loop: CSVGSTTNEKLFF. As DNA, the CDR3 is TGCAGCGTTGGGTCCACAACTAATGAAAAACTGTTTTTT.

J is TRBJ2-5 and V is TRBV2; D is perhaps TRBD2 (5 bases). The ends were cut back, 4 bases at V and 4 bases at J, with 10 bases in the middle. The CDR3 sequence is 13 residues long. Germline V CDR1 and CDR2: SNHLY, FYNNEI. The chain's CDR3 is CASSGRTRETQYF. The CDR3 nucleotides read TGTGCCAGCAGTGGGAGGACCCGAGAGACCCAGTACTTC.

Concerning this clone: The same CDR3 arises from other DNA sequences in this sample as well. The chain carries TRBV7-9 and TRBJ2-7; TRBD1 aligns across 8 bases. The CDR3 totals 14 residues. Germline V lookup: CDR1 SEHNR, CDR2 FQNEAQ (reference sequence). The ends lost 5 bases at V and 2 bases at J; junction bases unmatched: 5. The CDR3 sequence is CASSLGQVPYEQYF. Here the CDR3 DNA reads TGTGCCAGCAGCCTGGGACAGGTCCCCTACGAGCAGTACTTC.

V gene TRBV6-6 combines with J gene TRBJ1-2; a weak D match, TRBD1 (6 bases). The V end lost 0 bases, the J end lost 13 bases, and 18 bases lay between the germline ends. The CDR3 runs 14 residues. Germline V CDR1 and CDR2: MNHNY, SVGAGI (reference sequence). DNA of the CDR3: TGTGCCAGCAGTTACTCGACCCTACGACAGGAAGGCACCTTC. Translation gives CASSYSTLRQEGTF.

J is TRBJ1-5 and V is TRBV18; no definite D call. This CDR3 has 17 residues. Germline V lookup: CDR1 KGHSH, CDR2 LQKENI. Trimming took 2 bases from V and 3 from J, leaving 17 bases between them. CDR3 loop: CASSPVREGYNNQPQHF. As DNA, the CDR3 is TGTGCCAGCTCACCAGTAAGAGAAGGTTATAACAATCAGCCCCAGCATTTT. Together with reference TRBV18 and TRBJ1-5, the CDR3 gives the full variable domain: NAGVMQNPRHLVRRRGQEARLRCSPMKGHSHVYWYRQLPEEGLKFMVYLQKENIIDESGMPKERFSAEFPKEGPSILRIQQVVRGDSAAYFCASSPVREGYNNQPQHFGDGTRLSIL.

The rearrangement joins TRBV29-1 to TRBJ2-5; D possibly corresponds to TRBD1 (5 bases). V shed 3 bases and J shed 2 bases, with 16 bases lying between them. This CDR3 has 15 residues. The germline V gene encodes CDR1 SQVTM and CDR2 ANQGSEA. The CDR3 loop reads CSVEQAGKKQETQYF. The CDR3 DNA follows: TGCAGCGTTGAGCAGGCAGGGAAAAAACAAGAGACCCAGTACTTC.

This clone was picked up a small number of times. V gene TRBV10-1 combines with J gene TRBJ2-1; 14 bases line up with TRBD2. After removal of 8 bases from V and 6 bases from J, the junction contained 0 bases not matched to a gene. The germline CDR1 and CDR2 sequences are WNHNN and SYGVQD (reference sequence). The CDR3 is made up of 13 amino acids. The CDR3 DNA reads TGCGCCAGCGGACTAGCGGGGGGCAATGAGCAGTTCTTC. The encoded protein is CASGLAGGNEQFF.

V is TRBV18 and J is TRBJ1-2, with D uncertain. V lost 4 bases and J 8 bases, leaving 8 bases between the germline ends. The CDR3 totals 11 residues. CDR1 is KGHSH and CDR2 is LQKENI in the germline V gene. CDR3 sequence reads: CASSRETGYTF. The CDR3 coding sequence is TGTGCCAGCTCACGGGAGACGGGCTACACCTTC.

This chain uses TRBV2 with TRBJ2-3; 11 nucleotides agree with TRBD2. CDR3 length: 15 amino acids. V shed 7 bases, J shed 6 bases, and the junction held 9 bases outside the gene matches. In germline, CDR1 is SNHLY, CDR2 FYNNEI. CDR3 sequence: CASTFSGGVLDTQYF. The CDR3 DNA is TGTGCCAGCACCTTTAGCGGGGGGGTCCTTGATACGCAGTATTTT.

This chain links TRBV12-5 with TRBJ1-2, with D tentatively TRBD1 (6 bases). Trimming took 2 bases from V and 8 from J, leaving 9 bases between them. The CDR3 runs to 12 residues. From germline, CDR1 is LGHNT and CDR2 FRNRAP. The CDR3 sequence: CASGLITGGYTF. CDR3 coding DNA: TGTGCTAGTGGTTTGATAACAGGGGGCTACACCTTC. Combining the CDR3 with reference TRBV12-5 and TRBJ1-2 gives the whole variable domain DARVTQTPRHKVTEMGQEVTMRCQPILGHNTVFWYRQTMMQGLELLAYFRNRAPLDDSGMPKDRFSAEMPDATLATLKIQPSEPRDSAVYFCASGLITGGYTFGSGTRLTVV.